The 28 T cell receptor beta chains in this list originate from one sample, sequenced in a study of cytomegalovirus exposure and HLA in healthy donors. Researchers ran the PCR with 60 Vbeta and 13 Jbeta primers. The repertoire was sequenced with immunoSEQ multiplex PCR; TCRdb's copy has only in-frame clones and lacks some. This table has about 180,000 clones, roughly 86% appearing once. The sequenced material came from PBMCs. Source of these receptors: a girl aged 5 to 17 in good health and CMV-seropositive.

This clone has only a few counts. The rearrangement joins TRBV7-3 to TRBJ1-6; D might be TRBD1 (6 bases). The V end lost 3 bases, the J end lost 7 bases, and 13 bases lay between the germline ends. Germline CDR1 SGHTA, CDR2 FQGTGA. This CDR3 has 15 residues. The CDR3 nucleotides are TGTGCCAGCAGCTTTTCGGGACACAGGAATTCACCCCTCCACTTT. It yields the protein CASSFSGHRNSPLHF.

The chain uses TRBV7-6 and TRBJ2-5; D ambiguous. V gave up 0 bases and J gave up 4 bases, with 15 bases separating them. Germline V lookup: CDR1 SGHVS, CDR2 FNYEAQ. This CDR3 comprises 16 residues. For the CDR3, the DNA is TGTGCCAGCAGCTTAGCCCCCTCGGGTGCGATAGAGACCCAGTACTTC. Its translation is CASSLAPSGAIETQYF.

CDR3: CASGGSTQGSQYF. CDR3 bases: TGTGCCAGCGGGGGGAGTACCCAAGGGTCCCAGTACTTC. V and J are TRBV2 and TRBJ2-5; D might be TRBD2 (6 bases). This CDR3 is built from 13 residues. In germline, CDR1 is SNHLY, CDR2 FYNNEI. V lost 8 bases, J lost 9 bases, and 19 bases lay in between.

The CDR3 protein is CASSLEGERGDGYTF. CDR3 sequence (DNA): TGTGCCAGCAGCTTAGAGGGGGAACGAGGGGATGGCTACACCTTC. V is TRBV7-6 and J is TRBJ1-2; a possible D gene is TRBD1 (6 bases). Germline loops: CDR1 SGHVS, CDR2 FNYEAQ. The CDR3 sequence is 15 residues long. V was trimmed by 1 base and J by 6 bases, leaving 15 bases between them.

The CDR3 DNA is TGTGCCAGCAGCTTAGATCATTCCTATGGCTACACCTTC. This translates into CASSLDHSYGYTF. This chain connects TRBV13 to TRBJ1-2; no clear D. The germline CDR1 and CDR2 sequences are PRHDT and FYEKMQ (reference sequence). The CDR3 has 13 amino acids. Trimming removed 1 base at V and 4 bases at J, with 7 bases between.

In this sample, this clone turned up once. The chain combines TRBV7-9 with TRBJ2-1; a weak D match, TRBD2 (5 bases). Looked up from germline, CDR1 is SEHNR and CDR2 is FQNEAQ (reference sequence). This CDR3 contains 13 residues. Between the trimmed V and J ends, which lost 2 bases and 7 bases, there was a span of 9 bases. Here the CDR3 DNA reads TGTGCCAGCAGCTTATCTCGGGATAATGAGCAGTTCTTC. Translating it yields CASSLSRDNEQFF.

V and J are TRBV6-4 and TRBJ2-1; 8 bases are shared with TRBD1. CDR1 is MRHNA and CDR2 is SNTAGT in the germline V gene. The CDR3 is made up of 15 amino acids. With 4 bases clipped from V and 7 bases from J, the junction kept 9 bases outside the gene matches. The CDR3 DNA sequence: TGTGCCAGCAGTGTCGGACAGGGCGGGGTAAATGAGCAGTTCTTC. Protein sequence: CASSVGQGGVNEQFF.

V gene TRBV29-1 combines with J gene TRBJ1-1, with 8 positions matching TRBD1. Per germline, CDR1 SQVTM and CDR2 ANQGSEA. Trimming at V came to 6 bases and at J to 5 bases, leaving 8 bases not matched to a gene. This CDR3 is built from 13 residues. The CDR3 region has the DNA TGCAGCGTAGTCGACAGGGGAGGGACTGAAGCTTTCTTT. Protein sequence: CSVVDRGGTEAFF.

A single count supports this clone. This chain links TRBV2 with TRBJ1-2, with 11 bases that match TRBD1. The CDR3 runs to 16 residues. Germline V CDR1 and CDR2: SNHLY, FYNNEI. Trimming cost V 5 bases and J 4 bases; bases outside gene matches: 9. This CDR3 reads CASSSLGGTGGYGYTF. The DNA for the CDR3 is TGTGCCAGCAGTTCCCTAGGAGGGACAGGGGGCTATGGCTACACCTTC.

The chain carries TRBV9 and TRBJ1-3; no clear D. The CDR3 runs 16 residues. Per germline, CDR1 SGDLS and CDR2 YYNGEE. V was trimmed by 3 bases and J by 0 bases, leaving 13 bases between them. CDR3 DNA: TGTGCCAGCAGCGCAGAGGACTGGAGCTCTGGAAACACCATATATTTT. Translating it yields CASSAEDWSSGNTIYF.

V usage is TRBV5-8 and J usage is TRBJ2-2, with D possibly matching TRBD2 (5 bases). Trimming cost V 1 base and J 3 bases, with 7 bases left between them. Germline V gene sequence: CDR1 SGHTS, CDR2 YDEGEE. The length of the CDR3 is 14 residues. CDR3 amino acids: CASSLSGYTGELFF. The CDR3 DNA reads TGTGCCAGCAGCTTGTCGGGGTACACCGGGGAGCTGTTTTTT.

This clone showed up just once. The J gene is TRBJ1-6, the V gene TRBV15; TRBD1 is a possible D gene (6 bases). The CDR3 contains 15 residues. CDR1 is LNHNV and CDR2 is YYDKDF in the germline V gene (reference sequence). Trimming removed 5 bases from V and 7 bases from J, with 15 bases in between. CDR3 sequence reads: CATSSVGGLNSPLHF. DNA for the CDR3: TGTGCCACCAGCTCCGTAGGGGGTCTCAATTCACCCCTCCACTTT. The full variable domain, its missing parts supplied by reference TRBV15 and TRBJ1-6, is DAMVIQNPRYQVTQFGKPVTLSCSQTLNHNVMYWYQQKSSQAPKLLFHYYDKDFNNEADTPDNFQSRRPNTSFCFLDIRSPGLGDTAMYLCATSSVGGLNSPLHFGNGTRLTVT.

Only one count was recorded for this clone. The CDR3 reads CASRDRVLYGYTF. CDR3 bases: TGTGCCAGCAGGGACAGGGTACTCTATGGCTACACCTTC. The chain combines TRBV6-5 with TRBJ1-2; TRBD1 matches at 8 bases. Germline trimming cut 6 bases from V and 4 bases from J; bases unmatched to any gene: 4. This CDR3 has 13 residues. CDR1 is MNHEY, CDR2 SVGAGI, per germline.

The rearrangement uses TRBV6-6 and TRBJ2-3, with D possibly matching TRBD1 (6 bases). V was shortened by 7 bases and J by 4 bases, with 15 bases between the two germline ends. Germline V gene lookup returns CDR1 MNHNY and CDR2 SVGAGI (reference sequence). CDR3 length: 14 amino acids. CDR3 sequence (DNA): TGTGCCAGCACGCCCCTGGCAGGGGCAGATACGCAGTATTTT. As protein: CASTPLAGADTQYF.

The gene calls are TRBV6-5 and TRBJ2-7; D gene ambiguous. The V and J ends lost 0 bases and 3 bases respectively, with 6 bases between them. This CDR3 region has 13 residues. From germline, CDR1 is MNHEY and CDR2 SVGAGI. The CDR3 DNA follows: TGTGCCAGCAGTTACTCGAACATCTACGAGCAGTACTTC. Protein sequence: CASSYSNIYEQYF.

J is TRBJ2-2 and V is TRBV27; D not resolved. CDR3 length equals 13 residues. Germline values: CDR1 MNHEY, CDR2 SMNVEV (reference sequence). V was cut by 7 bases and J by 1 base, with 7 bases left in between. The CDR3 DNA reads as TGTGCCAGCATACAGAGGAACACCGGGGAGCTGTTTTTT. Translation gives CASIQRNTGELFF.

The chain employs TRBV19 and TRBJ2-5, with 10 nucleotides matching TRBD2. The J segment lost 7 bases and the V segment lost 3 bases, leaving 14 bases of the junction unmatched. Germline CDR1 and CDR2: LNHDA and SQIVND (reference sequence). The CDR3 loop spans 17 amino acids. CDR3 coding DNA: TGTGCCAGTAGTATCGCGACATCTAGCGGGGGTCGTGTGACCCAGTACTTC. Amino acid sequence: CASSIATSSGGRVTQYF.

This chain connects TRBV2 to TRBJ2-4; the D gene is possibly TRBD2 (6 bases). The V end was cut by 8 bases, the J end by 0 bases, with 17 bases between. CDR1 is SNHLY and CDR2 is FYNNEI in the germline V gene. The CDR3 totals 16 residues. CDR3 sequence reads: CASGGGWRGAKNIQYF. The CDR3 DNA reads as TGTGCCAGCGGGGGAGGCTGGCGCGGAGCCAAAAACATTCAGTACTTC.

This clone has just a few counts. V and J are TRBV9 and TRBJ2-3; 15 nucleotides match TRBD2. This CDR3 spans 18 amino acids. The germline V gene encodes CDR1 SGDLS and CDR2 YYNGEE. Unmatched junction bases numbered 8, after V lost 3 bases and J lost 3 bases. The CDR3 nucleotides read TGTGCCAGCAGCGCGCGGACTAGCGGGGGGGCCACGACAGATACGCAGTATTTT. Protein sequence: CASSARTSGGATTDTQYF.

The chain employs TRBV30 and TRBJ1-1, with 11 bases identical to TRBD1. V shed 2 bases, J shed 4 bases, and the junction held 21 bases outside the gene matches. The CDR3 covers 20 residues. Germline V CDR1 and CDR2: GTSNPN, SVGIG (reference sequence). The CDR3 region is CAWSFSEWDRGTGRGTEAFF. CDR3 coding DNA: TGTGCCTGGAGTTTTAGCGAATGGGACAGGGGGACCGGGCGGGGCACTGAAGCTTTCTTT.

The chain links TRBV18 to TRBJ2-5; unclear D gene. Germline loops: CDR1 KGHSH, CDR2 LQKENI. CDR3 size: 15 residues. V shed 3 bases and J shed 0 bases, with 11 bases lying between them. The CDR3 region is CASSPGSEYQETQYF. Written as DNA, the CDR3 is TGTGCCAGCTCACCTGGGTCGGAGTACCAAGAGACCCAGTACTTC.

The genes are TRBV5-4 and TRBJ2-3; 8 bases agree with TRBD1. The CDR3 spans 15 residues. Trimming cost V 4 bases and J 2 bases; bases outside gene matches: 6. Germline loops: CDR1 SGHNT, CDR2 YYREEE (reference sequence). This CDR3 reads CASSHRTGPTDTQYF. The CDR3 DNA is TGTGCCAGCAGCCACCGGACAGGGCCCACAGATACGCAGTATTTT. Drawing the rest from reference TRBV5-4 and TRBJ2-3, the complete variable domain is ETGVTQSPTHLIKTRGQQVTLRCSSQSGHNTVSWYQQALGQGPQFIFQYYREEENGRGNFPPRFSGLQFPNYSSELNVNALELDDSALYLCASSHRTGPTDTQYFGPGTRLTVL.

The chain carries TRBV2 and TRBJ2-4; D is possibly TRBD2 (6 bases). V was clipped by 11 bases and J by 5 bases, with 16 bases between them. The CDR3 is 13 residues long. From germline, CDR1 is SNHLY and CDR2 FYNNEI. The CDR3, as DNA: TGTGCCTCACTACGGGGACTCCAAAACATTCAGTACTTC. It encodes CASLRGLQNIQYF.

The chain joins TRBV15 to TRBJ1-3; D not certain. Germline V lookup: CDR1 LNHNV, CDR2 YYDKDF (reference sequence). With 5 bases removed from V and 11 bases from J, the gap between germline ends came to 10 bases. The length of the CDR3 is 11 residues. The CDR3 nucleotides read TGTGCCACCAGCTGGGCCGGTGCCATATATTTT. It encodes CATSWAGAIYF.

CDR3 sequence (DNA): TGTGCCAGCAGCCAAGAGGACAGAAGCTCCTATAATTCACCCCTCCACTTT. Translation gives CASSQEDRSSYNSPLHF. The gene calls are TRBV4-2 and TRBJ1-6; D might be TRBD1 (6 bases). Trimming took off 0 bases at V and 0 bases at J, with 9 bases between the two ends. Per germline, CDR1 LGHNA and CDR2 YNFKEQ. The CDR3 runs to 17 residues.

This rearrangement joins TRBV27 to TRBJ1-1; D ambiguous. Trimming shortened V by 0 bases and J by 0 bases, and 8 bases separated the two germline ends. CDR1 MNHEY and CDR2 SMNVEV come from the germline V gene (reference sequence). This CDR3 has 15 residues. The CDR3 here is CASSLSEVLNTEAFF. The CDR3 nucleotides are TGTGCCAGCAGTTTATCAGAGGTATTGAACACTGAAGCTTTCTTT.

The J gene is TRBJ1-1, the V gene TRBV30; D remains unclear. The CDR3 spans 13 residues. The V and J ends lost 4 bases and 0 bases respectively, with 9 bases between them. Germline assignment: CDR1 GTSNPN and CDR2 SVGIG (reference sequence). CDR3 in amino acids: CAWNEGMNTEAFF. The CDR3 DNA sequence: TGTGCCTGGAACGAGGGCATGAACACTGAAGCTTTCTTT. Using reference TRBV30 and TRBJ1-1 for the parts outside the CDR3, the full variable domain is SQTIHQWPATLVQPVGSPLSLECTVEGTSNPNLYWYRQAAGRGLQLLFYSVGIGQISSEVPQNLSASRPQDRQFILSSKKLLLSDSGFYLCAWNEGMNTEAFFGQGTRLTVV.

The chain couples TRBV5-6 to TRBJ2-7; D possibly corresponds to TRBD1 (6 bases). Trimming took off 4 bases at V and 6 bases at J, with 11 bases between the two ends. Germline V gives CDR1 SGHDT, CDR2 YYEEEE. This CDR3 is 12 amino acids long. CDR3 DNA sequence: TGTGCCAGCAGCCCCACAGGGTCCGAGCAGTACTTC. It yields the protein CASSPTGSEQYF. Variable domain in full (rest from reference TRBV5-6 and TRBJ2-7): DAGVTQSPTHLIKTRGQQVTLRCSPKSGHDTVSWYQQALGQGPQFIFQYYEEEERQRGNFPDRFSGHQFPNYSSELNVNALLLGDSALYLCASSPTGSEQYFGPGTRLTVT.